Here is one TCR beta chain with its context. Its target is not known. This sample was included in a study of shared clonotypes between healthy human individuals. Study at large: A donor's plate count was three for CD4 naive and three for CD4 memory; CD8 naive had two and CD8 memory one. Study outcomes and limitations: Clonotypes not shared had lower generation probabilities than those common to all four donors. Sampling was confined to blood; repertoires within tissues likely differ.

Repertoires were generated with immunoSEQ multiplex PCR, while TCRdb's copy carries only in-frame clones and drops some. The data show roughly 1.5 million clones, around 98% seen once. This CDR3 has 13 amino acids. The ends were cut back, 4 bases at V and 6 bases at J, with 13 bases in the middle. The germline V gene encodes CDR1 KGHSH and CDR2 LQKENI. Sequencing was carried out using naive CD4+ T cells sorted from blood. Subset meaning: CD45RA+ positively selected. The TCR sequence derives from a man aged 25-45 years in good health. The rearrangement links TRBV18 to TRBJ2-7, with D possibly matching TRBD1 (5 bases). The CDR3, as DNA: TGTGCCAGCTCACGCGAGCCTAGGGGCGAGCAGTACTTC. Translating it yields CASSREPRGEQYF.